Presented here are 14 T cell receptor beta chains from one specimen sequenced in a study of cytomegalovirus exposure and HLA in healthy donors. This PCR relied on a set of 60 Vbeta primers and 13 Jbeta primers. The assay was immunoSEQ multiplex PCR, and TCRdb's table has in-frame clones only and misses some. The table includes fewer than 140,000 clones, 71% detected once. Sequencing was done on a sample of PBMCs. The receptor set was obtained from a female donor in good health and CMV-seronegative.

This clone is a singleton in its sample. The V gene is TRBV7-9, the J gene TRBJ2-7; 10 bases agree with TRBD2. The junction had 2 bases not matched to a gene; V was cut back by 2 bases and J by 1 base. The CDR3 is 15 amino acids. Germline CDR1 is SEHNR and CDR2 is FQNEAQ (reference sequence). CDR3 DNA sequence: TGTGCCAGCAGCTTAACTAGCGGGAAATCCTACGAGCAGTACTTC. This translates into CASSLTSGKSYEQYF.

The chain links TRBV2 to TRBJ1-5, with a weak D call TRBD1 (6 bases). The CDR3 is 14 residues long. Germline V lookup: CDR1 SNHLY, CDR2 FYNNEI. V was trimmed by 4 bases and J by 9 bases, leaving 16 bases between them. CDR3 residues: CASSVIRGASPQHF. In DNA, the CDR3 is TGTGCCAGCAGTGTGATTCGGGGGGCATCGCCCCAGCATTTT.

V gene TRBV27 combines with J gene TRBJ2-7; weak D call: TRBD2 (6 bases). V was shortened by 4 bases and J by 2 bases, with 12 bases between the two germline ends. The germline V gene encodes CDR1 MNHEY and CDR2 SMNVEV (reference sequence). The CDR3 loop spans 14 amino acids. CDR3 loop: CASSSRERPYEQYF. As DNA, the CDR3 is TGTGCCAGCAGTTCCCGGGAGAGGCCCTACGAGCAGTACTTC.

The chain links TRBV9 to TRBJ1-1; 8 bases agree with TRBD1. The germline gives CDR1 SGDLS, CDR2 YYNGEE. The CDR3 length is 15 residues. The J segment lost 1 base and the V segment lost 3 bases, leaving 5 bases of the junction unmatched. CDR3 coding DNA: TGTGCCAGCAGCGCTGACAGGGGTCCGAACACTGAAGCTTTCTTT. Translating it yields CASSADRGPNTEAFF.

The gene calls are TRBV11-1 and TRBJ2-7, with a weak D call TRBD2 (6 bases). Germline CDR1 reads SGHAT; CDR2 reads FQDESV (reference sequence). The V end lost 0 bases, the J end lost 1 base, and 7 bases lay between the germline ends. CDR3 length equals 14 residues. This CDR3 is CASSLAGGSYEQYF. DNA for the CDR3: TGTGCCAGCAGCTTAGCGGGAGGATCCTACGAGCAGTACTTC.

This chain uses TRBV13 with TRBJ2-1, with 8 bases fitting TRBD1. The CDR3 has 15 amino acids. Trimming at V came to 0 bases and at J to 10 bases, leaving 8 bases not matched to a gene. Germline CDR1 PRHDT, CDR2 FYEKMQ (reference sequence). CDR3 in amino acids: CASSLGARGRREQFF. As DNA, the CDR3 is TGTGCCAGCAGCTTAGGAGCCAGGGGGCGCCGGGAGCAGTTCTTC.

The gene calls are TRBV6-1 and TRBJ1-5; D call uncertain. The CDR3 has 13 amino acids. CDR1 MNHNS and CDR2 SASEGT come from the germline V gene. Trimming took 5 bases from V and 4 from J, leaving 9 bases between them. CDR3 nucleotide sequence: TGTGCCAGCAGTTGGGCCTTGAATCAGCCCCAGCATTTT. This encodes CASSWALNQPQHF.

This rearrangement joins TRBV6-6 to TRBJ2-3; 9 bases are a match to TRBD2. CDR1 MNHNY and CDR2 SVGAGI come from the germline V gene (reference sequence). The CDR3 totals 14 residues. Germline trimming cut 6 bases from V and 6 bases from J; bases unmatched to any gene: 7. Here the CDR3 DNA reads TGTGCCAGCAGGGGCGGGAGGGCCGCCGATACGCAGTATTTT. Its translation is CASRGGRAADTQYF.

V gene TRBV2 combines with J gene TRBJ1-5; 11 nucleotides align to TRBD1. With 4 bases clipped from V and 1 base from J, the junction kept 0 bases outside the gene matches. CDR3 length: 15 residues. Germline CDR1 is SNHLY and CDR2 is FYNNEI. The DNA for the CDR3 is TGTGCCAGCAGTGGGGACAGGGGGAGCAATCAGCCCCAGCATTTT. It translates to CASSGDRGSNQPQHF.

This clone occurred once. The J gene is TRBJ2-3, the V gene TRBV6-1; weak D call: TRBD2 (6 bases). Looked up from germline, CDR1 is MNHNS and CDR2 is SASEGT. V lost 1 base, J lost 1 base, and 12 bases lay in between. This CDR3 contains 16 residues. This chain's CDR3 is CASSEVPLAGTDTQYF. In DNA form, the CDR3 reads TGTGCCAGCAGTGAAGTTCCCTTAGCGGGCACAGATACGCAGTATTTT.

This chain connects TRBV7-3 to TRBJ2-1; 9 nucleotides match TRBD2. This CDR3 region has 15 residues. Germline V lookup: CDR1 SGHTA, CDR2 FQGTGA. V shed 1 base, J shed 9 bases, and the junction held 7 bases outside the gene matches. CDR3 in DNA: TGTGCCAGCAGCTTAATCGGCGGGAGGGCTAGTGAGCAGTTCTTC. This gives the protein CASSLIGGRASEQFF.

The chain carries TRBV19 and TRBJ1-1, with 7 bases lining up with TRBD1. Germline V gene lookup returns CDR1 LNHDA and CDR2 SQIVND (reference sequence). The CDR3 sequence is 14 residues long. Trimming cost V 6 bases and J 5 bases; bases outside gene matches: 9. The CDR3: CASSPTGMETEAFF. As DNA, the CDR3 is TGTGCCAGTAGCCCGACAGGGATGGAGACTGAAGCTTTCTTT.

This sequence joins TRBV2 and TRBJ1-4; 7 nucleotides line up with TRBD1. The length of the CDR3 is 14 residues. CDR1 is SNHLY, CDR2 FYNNEI, per germline. V was clipped by 5 bases and J by 7 bases; unmatched bases: 7. In nucleotides, the CDR3 is TGTGCCAGCAGTACAGGGCCAGGGGGTGAAAAACTGTTTTTT. Its translation: CASSTGPGGEKLFF.

This chain uses TRBV6-5 with TRBJ1-1; TRBD1 might be the D (5 bases). The CDR3 is 13 residues long. Germline loops: CDR1 MNHEY, CDR2 SVGAGI. V lost 5 bases to trimming and J lost 4 bases, with 11 bases between them. The CDR3 DNA sequence: TGTGCCAGCAGTAAATGGACAAGCACTGAAGCTTTCTTT. The encoded protein is CASSKWTSTEAFF.